Below, one T cell receptor beta chain is given with its context. Its matching antigen is unknown. Some clones are missing from TCRdb's copy, which holds only in-frame ones; the method was immunoSEQ multiplex PCR. The sample lists 65,000 to 75,000 clones; about 90% were seen once. The germline CDR1 and CDR2 sequences are SQVTM and ANQGSEA. Trimming removed 4 bases at V and 5 bases at J, with 9 bases between. This CDR3 region has 12 residues. The data originate from a study of OX40 agonist ivuxolimab in advanced cancers. Overall study: Three patients responded partially, comprising one with hepatocellular carcinoma and two with cutaneous melanoma.

Study-level findings and limits: Low normalized T-cell clonal expansion was additionally recorded for some nonresponders. The antigen specificity of the peripheral T cells (those that were expanded) was not determined. At 0.1 to 3.0 mg/kg and by week 6, clonal expansion occurred in CD4+ and CD8+ blood T cells.

Sequences were derived from CD4+ or CD8+ T cells sorted from blood, sampled in a trial of the OX40 agonist ivuxolimab. The TCR originated in an adult with an advanced solid tumor such as melanoma, head and neck, liver or kidney cancer. This chain joins TRBV29-1 and TRBJ1-5, with D maybe TRBD1 (5 bases). CDR3 sequence reads: CSVVEGDQPQHF. The DNA of the CDR3 is TGCAGCGTTGTTGAAGGGGATCAGCCCCAGCATTTT.